Only a few counts were recorded for the clone carrying this TCR beta chain. This sample is drawn from a study of blood T cell repertoires in COVID-19. Across the study: From T cells, B-cell-depleted T cells, or PBMCs came the material, which was cDNA or gDNA.

Authors' analysis steps: It was from reference gene primer amplification that nucleated cell counts were estimated. Only in-frame clones appear in the TCRdb table, and some are missing; sequencing was by immunoSEQ multiplex PCR. V, J and clone size derive from that table, while D and trimming were established from the DNA sequence. There are 45,000 to 60,000 clones in the sample; around 84% occur only once, and approximately 13% lies in the top ten. This CDR3 comprises 16 residues. V dropped 3 bases and J dropped 6; count of bases not matched to a gene: 13. Germline V gene lookup returns CDR1 GTSNPN and CDR2 SVGIG (reference sequence).

The sequenced sample consisted of peripheral blood. This chain connects TRBV30 to TRBJ2-1, with 8 bases fitting TRBD2. The clonotype originates from a woman aged 80 or over with acute or convalescent COVID-19. CDR3 in amino acids: CAWSRRGARAGNEQFF. The DNA of the CDR3 is TGTGCCTGGAGCCGGCGGGGGGCGAGGGCGGGCAATGAGCAGTTCTTC.